This record covers a single T cell receptor (beta chain). With 5 bases removed from V and 2 bases from J, the gap between germline ends came to 12 bases. There are 15 residues in the CDR3. The germline V gene encodes CDR1 MDHEN and CDR2 SYDVKM. The data stem from a study of blood T cell repertoires in COVID-19. In the study overall: Material from acute and convalescent COVID-19 was sourced from the United States, Italy and Spain.

This table comes from immunoSEQ multiplex PCR, and its TCRdb copy is limited to in-frame clones, with some not included. The table includes roughly 400,000 clones, around 89% detected once. The receptor was derived from a young man who had recovered from COVID-19. Source material: PBMCs or T cells enriched from blood (not recorded which). The chain is built from TRBV28 and TRBJ1-4, with no clear D. The CDR3: CASSPYQVTNEKLFF. CDR3 nucleotide sequence: TGTGCCAGCAGTCCTTATCAGGTGACTAATGAAAAACTGTTTTTT.